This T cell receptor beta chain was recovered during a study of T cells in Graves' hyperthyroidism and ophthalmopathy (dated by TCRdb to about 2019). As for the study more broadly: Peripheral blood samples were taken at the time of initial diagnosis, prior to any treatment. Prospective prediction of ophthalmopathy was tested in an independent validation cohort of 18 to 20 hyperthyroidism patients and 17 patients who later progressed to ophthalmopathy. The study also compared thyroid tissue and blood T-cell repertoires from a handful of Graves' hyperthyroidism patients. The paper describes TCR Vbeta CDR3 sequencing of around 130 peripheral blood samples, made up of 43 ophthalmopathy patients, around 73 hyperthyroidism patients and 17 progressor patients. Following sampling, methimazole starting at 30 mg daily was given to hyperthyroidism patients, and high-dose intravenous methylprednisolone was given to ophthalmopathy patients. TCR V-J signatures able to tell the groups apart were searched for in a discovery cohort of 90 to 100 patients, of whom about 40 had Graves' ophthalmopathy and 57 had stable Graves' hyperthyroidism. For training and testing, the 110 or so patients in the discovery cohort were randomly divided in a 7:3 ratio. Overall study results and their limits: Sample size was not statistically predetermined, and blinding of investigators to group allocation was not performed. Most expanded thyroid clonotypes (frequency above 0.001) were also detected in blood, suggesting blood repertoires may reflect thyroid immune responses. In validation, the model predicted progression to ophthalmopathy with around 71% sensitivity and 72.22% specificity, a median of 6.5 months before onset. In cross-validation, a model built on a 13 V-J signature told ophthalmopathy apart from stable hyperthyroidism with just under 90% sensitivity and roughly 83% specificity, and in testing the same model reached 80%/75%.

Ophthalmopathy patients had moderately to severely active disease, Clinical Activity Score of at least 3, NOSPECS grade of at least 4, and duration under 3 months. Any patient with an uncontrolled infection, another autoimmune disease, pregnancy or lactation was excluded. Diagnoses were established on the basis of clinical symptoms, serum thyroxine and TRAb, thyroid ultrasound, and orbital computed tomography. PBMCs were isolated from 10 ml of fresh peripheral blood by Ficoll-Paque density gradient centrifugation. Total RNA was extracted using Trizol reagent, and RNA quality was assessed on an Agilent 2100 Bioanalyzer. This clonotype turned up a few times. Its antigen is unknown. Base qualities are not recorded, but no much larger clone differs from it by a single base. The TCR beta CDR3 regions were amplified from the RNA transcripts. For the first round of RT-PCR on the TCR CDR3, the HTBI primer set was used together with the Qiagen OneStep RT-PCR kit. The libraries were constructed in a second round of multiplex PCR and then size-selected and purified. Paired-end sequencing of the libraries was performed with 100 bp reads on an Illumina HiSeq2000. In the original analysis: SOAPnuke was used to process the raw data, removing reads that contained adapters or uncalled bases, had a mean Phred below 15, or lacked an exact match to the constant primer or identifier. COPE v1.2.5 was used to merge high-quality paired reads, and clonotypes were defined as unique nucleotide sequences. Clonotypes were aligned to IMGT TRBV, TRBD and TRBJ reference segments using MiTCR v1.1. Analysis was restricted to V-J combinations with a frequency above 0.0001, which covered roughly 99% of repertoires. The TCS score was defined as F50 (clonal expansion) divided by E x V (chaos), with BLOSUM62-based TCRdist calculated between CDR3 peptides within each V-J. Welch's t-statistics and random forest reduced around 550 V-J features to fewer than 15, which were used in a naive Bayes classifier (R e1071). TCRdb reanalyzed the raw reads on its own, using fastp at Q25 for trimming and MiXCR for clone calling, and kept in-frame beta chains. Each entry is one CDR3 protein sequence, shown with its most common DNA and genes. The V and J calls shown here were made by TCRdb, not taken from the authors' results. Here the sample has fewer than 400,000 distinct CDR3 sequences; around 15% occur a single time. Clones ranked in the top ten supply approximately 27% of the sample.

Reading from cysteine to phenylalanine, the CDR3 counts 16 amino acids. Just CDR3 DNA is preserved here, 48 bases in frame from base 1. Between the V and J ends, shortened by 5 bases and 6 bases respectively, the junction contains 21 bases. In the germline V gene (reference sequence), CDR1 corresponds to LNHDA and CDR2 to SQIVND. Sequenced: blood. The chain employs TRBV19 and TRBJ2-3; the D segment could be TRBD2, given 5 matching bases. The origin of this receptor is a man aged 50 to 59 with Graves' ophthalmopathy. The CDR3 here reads CASSPGLVIQADTQYF. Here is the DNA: TGTGCCAGTAGTCCCGGACTCGTTATTCAGGCGGATACGCAGTATTTT.